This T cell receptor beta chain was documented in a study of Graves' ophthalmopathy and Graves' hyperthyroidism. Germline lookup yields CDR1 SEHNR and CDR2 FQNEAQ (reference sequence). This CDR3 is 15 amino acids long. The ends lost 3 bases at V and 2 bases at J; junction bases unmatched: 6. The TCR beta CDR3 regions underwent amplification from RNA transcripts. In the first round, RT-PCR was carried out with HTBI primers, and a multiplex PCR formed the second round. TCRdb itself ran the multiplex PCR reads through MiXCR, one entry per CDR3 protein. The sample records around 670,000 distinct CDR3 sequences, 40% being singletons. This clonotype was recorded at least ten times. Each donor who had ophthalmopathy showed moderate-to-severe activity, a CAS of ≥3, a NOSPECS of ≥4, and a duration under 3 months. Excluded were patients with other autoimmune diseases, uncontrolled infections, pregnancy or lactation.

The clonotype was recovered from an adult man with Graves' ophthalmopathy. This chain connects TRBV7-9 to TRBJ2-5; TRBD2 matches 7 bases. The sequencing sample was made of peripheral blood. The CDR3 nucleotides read TGTGCCAGCAGCTTTTTCGGCGGGAGACAAGAGACCCAGTACTTC. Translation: CASSFFGGRQETQYF.